The subject of this entry is one TCR beta chain. Its antigen target is currently unknown. Nothing much larger sits one base from this clone, and base qualities are not available. This sample was included in a study of blood T cell repertoires in COVID-19 (dated by TCRdb to the early 2020s). General notes on the study: Samples covering the acute and convalescent phases of COVID-19 were provided by collaborators in the United States, Italy and Spain. Where available, HLA class I and class II types were obtained from metadata supplied by the sample provider rather than from assay-based typing. The repertoires were released in a freely available public database intended as a resource for research on the immune response to SARS-CoV-2. Nearly every sample came with metadata listing a de-identified subject ID, COVID-19 status, age in years and sex. Samples came from the ongoing ImmuneRACE study (first 160 participants) plus 1,254 subjects from 6 global collaborators. The dataset comprised deeply sampled blood TCRbeta repertoires from subjects exposed to, actively infected with, or recovered from COVID-19. The prospective study material was composed of cDNA or gDNA derived from T cells, B-cell-depleted T cells, or PBMCs. General study outcomes and caveats: Clinical and demographic metadata were provided uncurated, with the amount varying by source and participant.

The germline V gene (reference sequence) yields SGHNT for CDR1 and YYREEE for CDR2. CDR3 length: 20 amino acids, cysteine to phenylalanine. Only the CDR3 DNA is retained, 60 bases long and in frame from the first base. Unmatched junction bases come to 17, with V trimmed by 3 bases and J by 3 bases. TCRbeta CDR3 regions were amplified from genomic DNA using the immunoSEQ Assay, a bias-controlled multiplex PCR. On the authors' methods: The number of nucleated cells in each sample was estimated by amplification of reference gene primers within the assay. To quantify the absolute abundance of each unique TCRbeta CDR3 rearrangement, sequence reads were collapsed and filtered. For each sample, productive Simpson clonality was calculated as the square root of Simpson's diversity index over productive rearrangements. TCRdb holds this immuneACCESS table with in-frame rearrangements only. Some clones are missing; in checked studies, unresolved V genes explain under half, and the rest has no known cause. D and trimming come from the DNA, and the V and J calls and clone size come from that table. Counted in this sample were roughly 330,000 clones; around 87% of them appeared once. The ten largest account for approximately 5.3% of the sample.

Participants in the prospective study were aged roughly 18 to 100 years, lived in about two dozen United States geographic areas, and enrolled through a virtual design. To assign participants to cohorts, the prospective study relied on clinical history that participants themselves reported in a screening survey and a study questionnaire. Recovered participants in ImmuneRACE Cohort 3 were defined as having two consecutive negative NP/OP PCR tests, clearance from a healthcare professional, or resolution of symptoms. Each participant in the prospective study had whole blood, serum and a nasopharyngeal or oropharyngeal swab collected by mobile phlebotomists. Participants in the prospective study had the option to provide additional blood draws and questionnaires over an approximately 2-month period. Before DNA extraction, prospective study blood samples were shipped either frozen or at room temperature.

Sequences were obtained from PBMCs or T cells enriched from blood (not recorded which). This sequence was found in a woman in her 30s who had recovered from COVID-19. The rearranged segments are TRBV5-4 and TRBJ2-2; TRBD2 fits 10 bases in the junction. The CDR3: CASSSRSNLAGEIHTGELFF. The nucleotides read TGTGCCAGCAGCTCCCGAAGTAATCTAGCGGGGGAGATACACACCGGGGAGCTGTTTTTT.